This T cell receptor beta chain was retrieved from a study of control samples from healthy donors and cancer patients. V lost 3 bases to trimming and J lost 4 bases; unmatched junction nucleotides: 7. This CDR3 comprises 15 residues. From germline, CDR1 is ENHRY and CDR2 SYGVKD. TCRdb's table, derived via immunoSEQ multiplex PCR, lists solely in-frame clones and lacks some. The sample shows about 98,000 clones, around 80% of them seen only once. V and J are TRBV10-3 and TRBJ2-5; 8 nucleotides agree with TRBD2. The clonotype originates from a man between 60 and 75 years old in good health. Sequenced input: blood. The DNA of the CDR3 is TGTGCCATCAGTGATCCCAGCGGGGGCACAGAGACCCAGTACTTC. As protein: CAISDPSGGTETQYF.